This T cell receptor beta chain was retrieved from a study of blood T cell repertoires in COVID-19. Study-level information: Whether acute or convalescent, the COVID-19 samples came from the United States, Italy and Spain. From T cells, B-cell-depleted T cells, or PBMCs came the material, which was cDNA or gDNA.

Methods used by the authors: The assay estimated nucleated cells by amplifying reference gene primers. Produced via immunoSEQ multiplex PCR; TCRdb's table is partial and in-frame only. Clone size and V and J calls were adopted from that table, with D and trimming inferred from the DNA. The sample contains 98,000 or so clones, approximately 88% of which appear only once. Trimming removed 2 bases from V and 10 bases from J, with 15 bases in between. This CDR3 is 14 amino acids long. CDR1 is MGHRA, CDR2 YSYEKL, per germline. The sequence was obtained from a man between 60 and 70 years old with acute or convalescent COVID-19. The V gene is TRBV4-1, the J gene TRBJ2-1; D remains ambiguous. Sequencing used peripheral blood. The CDR3 here is CASSQPNTGGEQFF. In DNA form, the CDR3 reads TGCGCCAGCAGCCAACCAAACACGGGTGGGGAGCAGTTCTTC.